Included here is one TCR beta chain sequence, with context. Its antigen remains unknown. CDR3 length: 14 amino acids. With V trimmed by 3 bases and J by 3 bases, 4 bases remained unmatched. CDR1 is SGHRS, CDR2 YFSETQ, per germline. It was by 5'RACE with 10-nucleotide random UMIs that the cDNA was made. MiXCR was run by TCRdb on the 5' RACE reads, yielding one entry per CDR3 protein. This table has about 55,000 distinct CDR3 sequences, approximately 4.1% appearing once. This sample was included in a study of neurological immune-mediated disorders. Study-level findings and limits: HTLV-1-associated myelopathy had the most TCR clonal expansion, while multiple sclerosis had the least, a level that fell below healthy controls.

The chain is built from TRBV5-1 and TRBJ2-3; 7 bases line up with TRBD1. The clonotype originates from a man in his fifties with multiple sclerosis. Sequencing input: PBMCs. The CDR3 protein is CASSSYRGTDTQYF. CDR3 in DNA: TGCGCCAGCAGCTCGTACAGGGGTACAGATACGCAGTATTTT. Full variable domain (remainder filled in from reference TRBV5-1 and TRBJ2-3): KAGVTQTPRYLIKTRGQQVTLSCSPISGHRSVSWYQQTPGQGLQFLFEYFSETQRNKGNFPGRFSGRQFSNSRSEMNVSTLELGDSALYLCASSSYRGTDTQYFGPGTRLTVL.